This paragraph covers one TCR beta chain sequence. The antigen is unknown. The CDR3 loop spans 17 amino acids. Germline V gives CDR1 SGHRS, CDR2 YFSETQ. V lost 4 bases, J lost 4 bases, and 22 bases lay in between. TCRdb re-called the 5' RACE reads with MiXCR, one entry per CDR3 protein. The sample includes about 390,000 distinct CDR3 sequences, 20% to 25% of them seen just once. This entry is derived from a study of CD8 T cells in ankylosing spondylitis. The study's findings and limits: Several of the motif variants were reported before in synovial fluid and blood from reactive arthritis. Apparently characteristic of ankylosing spondylitis blood was a TCR beta motif (fewer than 10 highly homologous variants).

This receptor was identified in a male donor with ankylosing spondylitis. Sequenced: blood, either unsorted or a sorted T cell fraction (not recorded which). The chain couples TRBV5-1 to TRBJ2-3; D may be TRBD1 or TRBD2 (6 bases each). The CDR3 DNA reads TGCGCCAGCAGCCCGGGGGCCGGGGTTGTGGGCGCAGATACGCAGTATTTT. This gives the protein CASSPGAGVVGADTQYF.